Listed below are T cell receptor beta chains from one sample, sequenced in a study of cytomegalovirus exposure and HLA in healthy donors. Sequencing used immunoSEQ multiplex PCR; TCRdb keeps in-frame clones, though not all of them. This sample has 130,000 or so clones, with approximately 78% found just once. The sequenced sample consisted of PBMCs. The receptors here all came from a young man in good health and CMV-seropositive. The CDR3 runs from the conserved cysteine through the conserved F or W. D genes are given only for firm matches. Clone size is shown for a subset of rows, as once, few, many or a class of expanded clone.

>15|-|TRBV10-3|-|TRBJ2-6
CAISGGSSGANVLTF
TGTGCCATCAGCGGCGGGTCCTCTGGGGCCAACGTCCTGACTTTC
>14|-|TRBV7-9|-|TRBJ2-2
CASSSTIDGGELFF
TGTGCCAGCAGCTCTACTATTGACGGCGGGGAGCTGTTTTTT
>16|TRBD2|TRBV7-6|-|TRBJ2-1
CASSLAASSGNNEQFF
TGTGCCAGCAGCTTAGCGGCGTCTAGCGGGAACAATGAGCAGTTCTTC
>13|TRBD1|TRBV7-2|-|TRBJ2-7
CASRTGGRYEQYF
TGTGCCAGCAGGACAGGGGGCCGGTACGAGCAGTACTTC
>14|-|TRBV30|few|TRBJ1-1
CAWSSSSMNTEAFF
TGTGCCTGGAGTTCGTCGAGCATGAACACTGAAGCTTTCTTT
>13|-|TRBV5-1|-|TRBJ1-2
CASHEEGPYGYTF
TGCGCCAGCCACGAGGAGGGGCCCTATGGCTACACCTTC
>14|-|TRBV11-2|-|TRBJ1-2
CASSLGHRDYGYTF
TGTGCCAGCAGCTTAGGGCACCGGGACTATGGCTACACCTTC
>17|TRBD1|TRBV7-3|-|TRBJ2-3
CASSLNDRAYGTDTQYF
TGTGCCAGCAGCTTAAACGACAGGGCCTATGGCACAGATACGCAGTATTTT
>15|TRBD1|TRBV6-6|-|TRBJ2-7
CASSPRDRTPYEQYF
TGTGCCAGCAGCCCTCGGGACAGAACCCCCTACGAGCAGTACTTC
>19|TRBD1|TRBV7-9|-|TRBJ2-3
CASSSPNGQGNSYTDTQYF
TGTGCCAGCAGCTCCCCTAACGGACAGGGCAATTCTTACACAGATACGCAGTATTTT
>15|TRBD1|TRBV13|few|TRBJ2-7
CASSPTGLSSYEQYF
TGTGCCAGCAGCCCGACAGGGCTCAGCTCCTACGAGCAGTACTTC
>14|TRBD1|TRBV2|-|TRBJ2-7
CASSEDRGIHEQYF
TGTGCCAGCAGTGAAGACAGGGGAATCCACGAGCAGTACTTC
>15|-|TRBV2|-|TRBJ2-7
CASSVGGRDPGEQYF
TGTGCCAGCAGTGTGGGGGGGCGGGATCCTGGCGAGCAGTACTTC
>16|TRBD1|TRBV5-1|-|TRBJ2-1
CASSLVAGGTYNEQFF
TGCGCCAGCAGCTTGGTCGCAGGGGGCACCTACAATGAGCAGTTCTTC
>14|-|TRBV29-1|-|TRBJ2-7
CSVESRQSLAEQYF
TGCAGCGTTGAATCCCGGCAGAGCCTAGCCGAGCAGTACTTC
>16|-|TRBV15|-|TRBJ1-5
CATSTSYGVSNQPQHF
TGTGCCACCAGCACTTCGTACGGGGTTAGCAATCAGCCCCAGCATTTT
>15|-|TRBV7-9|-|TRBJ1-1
CASSLDYGGAGGAFF
TGTGCCAGCAGCTTAGACTATGGAGGGGCGGGTGGAGCTTTCTTT
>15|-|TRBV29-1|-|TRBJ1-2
CSAPIALGTNYGYTF
TGCAGCGCGCCTATCGCCCTCGGGACTAACTATGGCTACACCTTC
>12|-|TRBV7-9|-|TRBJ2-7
CASSFRSHEQYF
TGTGCCAGCAGCTTTCGTTCCCACGAGCAGTACTTC
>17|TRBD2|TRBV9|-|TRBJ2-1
CASSPSGSRLPFNEQFF
TGTGCCAGCAGCCCCAGCGGGAGCCGCCTGCCCTTCAATGAGCAGTTCTTC
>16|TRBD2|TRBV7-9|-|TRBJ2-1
CASSYKLAGSYNEQFF
TGTGCCAGCAGCTACAAACTAGCGGGGTCATACAATGAGCAGTTCTTC
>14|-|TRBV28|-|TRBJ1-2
CANQFLRGGGGYTF
TGTGCCAACCAATTTCTTCGTGGGGGCGGGGGCTACACCTTC
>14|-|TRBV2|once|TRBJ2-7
CASSDSRGKYEQYF
TGTGCCAGCAGTGACTCCAGGGGAAAGTACGAGCAGTACTTC
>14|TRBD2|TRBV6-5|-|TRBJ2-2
CASSPRLATGELFF
TGTGCCAGCAGCCCGCGACTAGCAACCGGGGAGCTGTTTTTT
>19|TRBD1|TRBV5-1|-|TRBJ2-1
CASSSAGTGAPVDYNEQFF
TGCGCCAGCAGCAGCGCCGGGACAGGGGCCCCCGTAGACTACAATGAGCAGTTCTTC
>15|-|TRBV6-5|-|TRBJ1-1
CASRPTGGGNTEAFF
TGTGCCAGCAGGCCTACGGGGGGTGGGAACACTGAAGCTTTCTTT
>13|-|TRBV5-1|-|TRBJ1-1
CASRSGGDTEAFF
TGCGCCAGCAGGTCCGGAGGAGACACTGAAGCTTTCTTT
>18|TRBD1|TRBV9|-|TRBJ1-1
CASSVVGTGTSMNTEAFF
TGTGCCAGCAGCGTAGTAGGGACAGGTACATCCATGAACACTGAAGCTTTCTTT
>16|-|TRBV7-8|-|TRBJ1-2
CASSLEVRIRGGGYTF
TGTGCCAGCAGCTTAGAGGTGCGGATCCGAGGGGGTGGCTACACCTTC
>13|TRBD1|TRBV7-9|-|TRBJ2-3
CASSPTGADTQYF
TGTGCCAGCAGCCCAACAGGGGCAGATACGCAGTATTTT
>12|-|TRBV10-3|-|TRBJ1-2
CAISYGGYGYTF
TGTGCCATCAGCTACGGGGGCTATGGCTACACCTTC
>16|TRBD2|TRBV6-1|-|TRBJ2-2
CASIEALAGNTGELFF
TGTGCCAGCATTGAGGCACTAGCGGGGAACACCGGGGAGCTGTTTTTT
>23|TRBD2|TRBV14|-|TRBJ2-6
CASSQVDGRVETSGRIGANVLTF
TGTGCCAGCAGCCAAGTTGATGGCAGGGTAGAGACTAGCGGGAGAATTGGGGCCAACGTCCTGACTTTC
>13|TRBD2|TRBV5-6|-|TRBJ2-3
CAGKRGPTDTQYF
TGTGCCGGCAAGCGGGGCCCCACAGATACGCAGTATTTT
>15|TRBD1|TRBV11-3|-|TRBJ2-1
CASSSGQGTYNEQFF
TGTGCCAGCAGCTCGGGACAGGGCACCTACAATGAGCAGTTCTTC
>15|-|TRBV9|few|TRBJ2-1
CASSRREQVGSEQFF
TGTGCCAGCAGCAGACGGGAGCAGGTGGGTAGTGAGCAGTTCTTC
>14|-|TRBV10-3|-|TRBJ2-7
CAISESIRSYEQYF
TGTGCCATCAGTGAGTCGATCCGGAGCTACGAGCAGTACTTC
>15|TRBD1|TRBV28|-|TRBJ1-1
CASRFTGTGNTEAFF
TGTGCCAGCAGATTTACCGGGACAGGCAACACTGAAGCTTTCTTT
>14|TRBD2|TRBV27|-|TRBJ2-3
CASNMREGQDTQYF
TGTGCCAGCAATATGAGGGAGGGCCAAGATACGCAGTATTTT
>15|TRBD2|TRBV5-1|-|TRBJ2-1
CASSPTAGGYNEQFF
TGCGCCAGCAGTCCCACAGCGGGGGGTTACAATGAGCAGTTCTTC
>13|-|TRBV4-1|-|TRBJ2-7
CASSQDLDSKQYF
TGCGCCAGCAGCCAAGATCTCGACTCCAAGCAGTACTTC
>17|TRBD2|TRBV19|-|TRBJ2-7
CASSWAGLAGGPHEQYF
TGTGCCAGTAGCTGGGCTGGACTAGCGGGAGGGCCCCACGAGCAGTACTTC
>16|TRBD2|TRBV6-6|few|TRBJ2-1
CASSYSYSGRIYEQFF
TGTGCCAGCAGTTACTCGTACAGCGGGAGGATCTATGAGCAGTTCTTC
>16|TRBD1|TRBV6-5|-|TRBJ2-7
CASSYAGTGGTYEQYF
TGTGCCAGCAGTTACGCCGGGACAGGGGGCACCTACGAGCAGTACTTC